These T cell receptor beta chains were read from a single sample in a study of post-analysis software for immune sequencing data. TCRdb independently ran MiXCR on the PCR reads; one entry per CDR3 protein. Of about 560,000 distinct CDR3 sequences in the sample, roughly 40% were seen once. The source material was blood. These receptors were taken from a girl aged 10-17 years with multiple sclerosis. CDR3s include the opening cysteine and the closing phenylalanine or tryptophan. A D gene is named only where the DNA matches it firmly. Size tells how often a clone was seen (once, few, many) or the class of an expanded clone, and some rows leave it out.

DNA: TGTGCCAGCAGCGTAGGCGGGAACGACTACAATGAGCAGTTCTTC; CDR3: CASSVGGNDYNEQFF; size: -; V: TRBV7-2; J: TRBJ2-1; D: -
DNA: TGTGCCAGCAGATCGATCTTACAGGGGGCGACGGGAGATGCGGAATATTTT; CDR3: CASRSILQGATGDAEYF; size: -; V: TRBV12-3/TRBV12-4; J: TRBJ2-3; D: TRBD1
DNA: TGCGCCAGCAGCTTAAGTGAGGGCGTCGAGCAGTACTTC; CDR3: CASSLSEGVEQYF; size: few; V: TRBV5-1; J: TRBJ2-7; D: -
DNA: TGTGCCACCGGGACTCTCTACGAGCAGTACTTC; CDR3: CATGTLYEQYF; size: few; V: TRBV6-6; J: TRBJ2-7; D: -
DNA: TGTGCCAGCAGTTTAACGGGACAGGGGTTGACGGATGAGCAGTTCTTC; CDR3: CASSLTGQGLTDEQFF; size: few; V: TRBV12-3/TRBV12-4; J: TRBJ2-1; D: TRBD1
DNA: TGTGCCAGCAGCAGCCCGACAGGGCCCGAGCAGTACTTC; CDR3: CASSSPTGPEQYF; size: -; V: TRBV5-6; J: TRBJ2-7; D: TRBD1
DNA: TGTGCCAGCAGTCAGTTAGAACCGCTACGAATCCGGAGCAATGAGCAGTTCTTC; CDR3: CASSQLEPLRIRSNEQFF; size: few; V: TRBV12-3/TRBV12-4; J: TRBJ2-1; D: -
DNA: TGTGCCAGCAGTGCGGGGGGGAACACTGAAGCTTTCTTT; CDR3: CASSAGGNTEAFF; size: few; V: TRBV27; J: TRBJ1-1; D: -
DNA: TGTGCCAGCCGCGGGGGGGGGCTCACGTTTGAAAAACTGTTTTTT; CDR3: CASRGGGLTFEKLFF; size: few; V: TRBV6-5; J: TRBJ1-4; D: -
DNA: TGTGCCAGCAGTTCTCCGGGCAACGCAGGGGGATACTATGGCTACACCTTC; CDR3: CASSSPGNAGGYYGYTF; size: -; V: TRBV12-3/TRBV12-4; J: TRBJ1-2; D: TRBD1